This record covers a single T cell receptor beta chain. Its specificity is not known. CDR1 SGHTA and CDR2 FQGTGA come from the germline V gene. This CDR3 is built from 17 residues. With V trimmed by 4 bases and J by 3 bases, 12 bases remained unmatched. This specimen comes from a study of cytomegalovirus exposure and HLA in healthy donors. Study overall: Of around 400 genotyped donors, about 80% grouped in the Caucasian-associated ancestry cluster.

Notes on the study in general: In a later analysis, compared with equally common non-associated chains, HLA-associated beta chains were more expanded. Roughly uniform sequencing depth across donors was assumed, possibly incorrectly. Data from an earlier analysis indicated that most TCR beta V segments were productive either about 90% or about 30% of the time.

The PCR used 60 Vbeta and 13 Jbeta primers. Profiled with immunoSEQ multiplex PCR; TCRdb holds only in-frame clones, not every one. The sample lists 150,000 to 200,000 clones, approximately 78% occurring once. The sample was PBMCs. The source of this sequence is a woman younger than 30 in good health and CMV-seronegative. The rearrangement links TRBV7-3 to TRBJ1-2; 9 nucleotides align to TRBD1. The CDR3 DNA follows: TGTGCCAGCAGCTGGTACTCATCGACAGGGGGAGACTATGGCTACACCTTC. This codes for CASSWYSSTGGDYGYTF.